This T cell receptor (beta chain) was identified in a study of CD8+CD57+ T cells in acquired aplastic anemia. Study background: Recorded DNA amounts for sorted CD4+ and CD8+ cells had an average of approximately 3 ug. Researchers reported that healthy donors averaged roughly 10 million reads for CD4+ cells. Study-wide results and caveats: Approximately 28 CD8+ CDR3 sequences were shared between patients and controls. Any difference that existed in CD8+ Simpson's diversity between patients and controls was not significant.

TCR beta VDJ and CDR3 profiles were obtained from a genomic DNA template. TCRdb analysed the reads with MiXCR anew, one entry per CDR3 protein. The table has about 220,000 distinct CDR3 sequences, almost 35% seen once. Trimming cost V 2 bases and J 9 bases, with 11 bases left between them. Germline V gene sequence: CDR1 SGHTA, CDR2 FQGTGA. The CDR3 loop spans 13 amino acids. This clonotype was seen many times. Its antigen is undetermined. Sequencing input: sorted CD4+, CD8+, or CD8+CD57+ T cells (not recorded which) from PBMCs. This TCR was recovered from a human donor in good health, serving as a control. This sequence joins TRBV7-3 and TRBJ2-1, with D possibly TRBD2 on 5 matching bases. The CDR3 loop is CASSLAGGFEQFF. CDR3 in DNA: TGTGCCAGCAGCTTAGCGGGCGGTTTTGAGCAGTTCTTC.